The 8 T cell receptor beta chains presented below share a single source sample, sequenced in a study of shared clonotypes between healthy human individuals. Measured with immunoSEQ multiplex PCR; TCRdb has only the in-frame clones, and not every one. The table has more than 1.2 million clones, approximately 98.5% seen once; the top ten hold about 0.4%. Input material: naive CD4+ T cells sorted from blood. Subset: CD45RA+ positively selected. The receptors were sampled from a man aged 25-45 years in good health.

This clone has a single count. This chain uses TRBV28 with TRBJ1-1; tentatively, D is TRBD1 (6 bases). Trimming shortened V by 6 bases and J by 0 bases, and 11 bases separated the two germline ends. The germline V gene encodes CDR1 MDHEN and CDR2 SYDVKM. This CDR3 comprises 14 residues. CDR3 loop: CASRSQGLNTEAFF. The CDR3 DNA follows: TGTGCCAGCAGGTCCCAGGGGTTGAACACTGAAGCTTTCTTT.

The chain carries TRBV9 and TRBJ2-3; 9 bases match TRBD2. The V and J ends lost 0 bases and 2 bases, in that order; junction bases with no gene match: 10. Germline V gene lookup returns CDR1 SGDLS and CDR2 YYNGEE. The CDR3 is 18 amino acids. The CDR3 region is CASSVARASGTNTDTQYF. The CDR3 DNA follows: TGTGCCAGCAGCGTAGCTCGCGCTAGCGGGACCAACACAGATACGCAGTATTTT.

In the case of this clone: The sample carries other DNA sequences with the same CDR3. The CDR3 spells CASSQVRGNTEAFF. The CDR3 DNA reads TGTGCCAGCAGCCAAGTAAGGGGGAACACTGAAGCTTTCTTT. The chain combines TRBV14 with TRBJ1-1, with D possibly matching TRBD1 (5 bases). V lost 1 base and J 1 base, leaving 7 bases between the germline ends. CDR1 is SGHDN, CDR2 FVKESK, per germline. CDR3 size: 14 residues. The entire variable domain, with the rest obtained from reference TRBV14 and TRBJ1-1, is as follows: EAGVTQFPSHSVIEKGQTVTLRCDPISGHDNLYWYRRVMGKEIKFLLHFVKESKQDESGMPNNRFLAERTGGTYSTLKVQPAELEDSGVYFCASSQVRGNTEAFFGQGTRLTVV.

The V and J genes are TRBV18 and TRBJ1-5; 8 bases align to TRBD1. V shed 6 bases and J 9 bases; nucleotides not matched to a gene: 10. Per the germline V gene, CDR1 is KGHSH and CDR2 is LQKENI. The CDR3 spans 14 residues. The CDR3 region has the DNA TGTGCCAGCTCGCTGCCGGGACAGGCCGGGCCCCAGCATTTT. Its translation is CASSLPGQAGPQHF.

This chain links TRBV18 with TRBJ2-2, with a tentative D call TRBD2 (5 bases). Germline CDR1 KGHSH, CDR2 LQKENI. V was cut by 3 bases and J by 4 bases, with 18 bases left in between. CDR3 size: 17 residues. CDR3 DNA sequence: TGTGCCAGCTCACCCTCGGGGATCTCAGCCGGCACCGGGGAGCTGTTTTTT. The encoded protein is CASSPSGISAGTGELFF.

The chain is built from TRBV5-4 and TRBJ2-7, with D tentatively TRBD1 or TRBD2 (5 bases each). The CDR3 has 16 amino acids. V shed 0 bases and J shed 1 base, with 14 bases lying between them. The germline V gene has CDR1 SGHNT and CDR2 YYREEE (reference sequence). CDR3 DNA: TGTGCCAGCAGCTTGGGGGGACGGAGAGAGTCCTACGAGCAGTACTTC. Residues: CASSLGGRRESYEQYF.

This clone was counted once. The CDR3 is CATRPTYDEQFF. DNA for the CDR3: TGTGCCACCCGTCCAACGTACGATGAGCAGTTCTTC. The rearrangement links TRBV19 to TRBJ2-1; D gene unclear. CDR3 length: 12 amino acids. Germline V gives CDR1 LNHDA, CDR2 SQIVND (reference sequence). V shed 10 bases and J shed 8 bases, with 15 bases lying between them. Using reference TRBV19 and TRBJ2-1 for the parts outside the CDR3, the full variable domain is DGGITQSPKYLFRKEGQNVTLSCEQNLNHDAMYWYRQDPGQGLRLIYYSQIVNDFQKGDIAEGYSVSREKKESFPLTVTSAQKNPTAFYLCATRPTYDEQFFGPGTRLTVL.

CDR3 DNA: TGTGCCAGCAGCGAGGACAGGGGCCCCTACTATGGCTACACCTTC. Amino acid sequence: CASSEDRGPYYGYTF. This chain connects TRBV27 to TRBJ1-2; TRBD1 matches at 9 bases. Germline V gene lookup returns CDR1 MNHEY and CDR2 SMNVEV (reference sequence). This CDR3 is 15 amino acids long. Trimming cost V 6 bases and J 3 bases; bases outside gene matches: 8.